This T cell receptor (beta chain) was retrieved from a study of T cell repertoires in cytomegalovirus infection. Study information: It can be stated that public TCR beta signatures indicated CMV infection as well as a matching HLA type. Study-level results: Clonotypes of TCR beta that were HLA-C-restricted and CMV-specific dominated the ex vivo response. Cumulative frequency (of public TCR beta family members) identified carriers of CMV plus the relevant HLA.

This clonotype was recorded a few times. Its antigen is undetermined. TCRdb re-analysed the reads in MiXCR, keeping a single row per CDR3 protein. The data contain more than 400,000 distinct CDR3 sequences, about 26% of them singletons. The sequence derives from a human donor in good health (CMV status not recorded). Some clones in this sample may be carry-over from other donors' samples. Sequences were obtained from PBMCs.

CDR3 protein: CASRSLGYEQYF. DNA of the CDR3: TGTGCCAGCAGATCCCTTGGGTACGAGCAGTACTTC. The chain joins TRBV12-3 or TRBV12-4 to TRBJ2-7; D unresolved. V gave up 6 bases and J gave up 4 bases, with 10 bases separating them. The CDR3 extends over 12 amino acids.